The 13 T cell receptor beta chains below were found in one sample sequenced in a study of blood T cell repertoires in COVID-19. Repertoires were generated with immunoSEQ multiplex PCR, while TCRdb's copy carries only in-frame clones and drops some. Altogether just over 300,000 clones are present, 87% being singletons, with the ten largest covering about 8.9%. The sample taken for sequencing was PBMCs or T cells enriched from blood (not recorded which). The receptors shown here come from a woman between 18 and 30 years old who had recovered from COVID-19.

V gene TRBV3-1 (or the pseudogene TRBV3-2) combines with J gene TRBJ1-3; D gene uncertain. CDR3 length: 14 amino acids. CDR1 is LGHDT, CDR2 YNNKEL, per germline (reference sequence). V lost 4 bases to trimming and J lost 4 bases, with 11 bases between them. The CDR3 here is CASSLTTTGNTIYF. CDR3 nucleotides: TGTGCCAGCAGCCTAACTACGACGGGAAACACCATATATTTT.

The chain combines TRBV19 with TRBJ1-6; a possible D gene is TRBD1 (5 bases). The V gene's germline CDR1 is LNHDA and CDR2 SQIVND (reference sequence). The CDR3 runs to 13 residues. CDR3 bases: TGTGCTAGTGGGGCCTCCTATAATTCACCCCTCCACTTT. Amino acid sequence: CASGASYNSPLHF.

The chain is built from TRBV27 and TRBJ1-4; perhaps TRBD1 as D (5 bases). Per the germline V gene, CDR1 is MNHEY and CDR2 is SMNVEV (reference sequence). Trimming left V 4 bases short and J 2 bases short, with 14 bases between. The CDR3 loop spans 16 amino acids. The CDR3 bases are TGTGCCAGCAGTTCACAATCGGGGGGGACTAATGAAAAACTGTTTTTT. The encoded protein is CASSSQSGGTNEKLFF.

This chain uses TRBV10-3 with TRBJ2-1, with 15 bases matching TRBD2. With V trimmed by 9 bases and J by 0 bases, 6 bases remained unmatched. The CDR3 consists of 17 residues. Germline V CDR1 and CDR2: ENHRY, SYGVKD. This CDR3 reads CAIRTSGRDSSYNEQFF. In DNA form, the CDR3 reads TGTGCCATTCGGACTAGCGGGAGGGACAGCTCCTACAATGAGCAGTTCTTC.

The chain joins TRBV4-3 to TRBJ2-5; D possibly corresponds to TRBD1 (6 bases). CDR3 length equals 17 residues. Germline V lookup: CDR1 LGHNA, CDR2 YSLEER. Trimming removed 3 bases at V and 0 bases at J, with 17 bases between. The CDR3: CASSQGPGQSYQETQYF. The CDR3 DNA sequence: TGCGCCAGCAGCCAGGGGCCCGGACAGTCGTACCAAGAGACCCAGTACTTC.

The rearrangement links TRBV9 to TRBJ2-1; 7 bases line up with TRBD2. CDR3 length equals 14 residues. J gave up 7 bases and V 0 bases, and 4 bases lay outside the gene matches. Germline values: CDR1 SGDLS, CDR2 YYNGEE. CDR3 region: CASSVGRERNEQFF. CDR3 sequence (DNA): TGTGCCAGCAGCGTAGGGCGGGAGCGGAATGAGCAGTTCTTC.

The rearrangement uses TRBV14 and TRBJ2-1; 9 bases line up with TRBD1. The germline V gene has CDR1 SGHDN and CDR2 FVKESK. The J segment lost 3 bases and the V segment lost 4 bases, leaving 10 bases of the junction unmatched. CDR3 length equals 17 residues. The CDR3 nucleotides read TGTGCCAGCAGCCGAGGGACAGGGCAAAACTACTACAATGAGCAGTTCTTC. Amino acids: CASSRGTGQNYYNEQFF.

The chain uses TRBV7-8 and TRBJ2-7; 10 nucleotides align to TRBD1. This CDR3 has 14 amino acids. Germline CDR1 reads SGHVS; CDR2 reads FQNEAQ. The trim removed 5 bases at V and 5 bases at J, leaving 6 bases unmatched. The CDR3: CASSPRQGADEQYF. The CDR3 coding sequence is TGTGCCAGCAGCCCCAGACAGGGGGCAGACGAGCAGTACTTC.

This chain uses TRBV6-6 with TRBJ1-5; D unclear. The V gene lost 0 bases and the J gene lost 4 bases, with 4 bases spanning the gap. The CDR3 is 13 amino acids. CDR1 and CDR2 (germline): MNHNY, SVGAGI (reference sequence). The CDR3 loop is CASSYSRNQPQHF. The CDR3 coding sequence is TGTGCCAGCAGTTACTCGAGGAATCAGCCCCAGCATTTT.

V usage is TRBV23-1 and J usage is TRBJ1-1; D unclear. TRBV23-1 is marked as an open reading frame, function uncertain. Trimming stripped 6 bases from V and 1 base from J, with 18 bases between. The CDR3 runs to 16 residues. The CDR3 DNA follows: TGCGCCAGCAGCCCCTGGGAGCCCCGAGGGAACACTGAAGCTTTCTTT. It is translated as CASSPWEPRGNTEAFF.

The rearrangement links TRBV27 to TRBJ1-1, with 8 bases that match TRBD1. Germline loops: CDR1 MNHEY, CDR2 SMNVEV (reference sequence). The CDR3 extends over 15 amino acids. J was trimmed by 1 base and V by 4 bases; bases with no gene match: 5. CDR3 protein: CASSSDRGKNTEAFF. The CDR3 DNA reads TGTGCCAGCAGTTCTGACAGGGGCAAGAACACTGAAGCTTTCTTT.

The chain recombines TRBV29-1 with TRBJ1-1, with D possibly matching TRBD1 (5 bases). There are 13 residues in the CDR3. V lost 7 bases and J lost 5, with 17 bases in between. The V gene's germline CDR1 is SQVTM and CDR2 ANQGSEA. The CDR3 DNA sequence: TGCAGCGCCCAGGGCAACGGGTGGACTGAAGCTTTCTTT. It codes for CSAQGNGWTEAFF.

The chain combines TRBV18 with TRBJ1-3, with D perhaps TRBD1 (6 bases). V was trimmed by 3 bases and J by 0 bases, leaving 12 bases between them. CDR1 is KGHSH and CDR2 is LQKENI in the germline V gene. This CDR3 is built from 16 residues. The CDR3 DNA reads as TGTGCCAGCTCACCGAGCACAGGGTACTCTGGAAACACCATATATTTT. This gives the protein CASSPSTGYSGNTIYF.